These T cell receptor beta chains were read from a single sample in a study of T cell responses to AZD1222 COVID-19 vaccine. Sequenced by immunoSEQ multiplex PCR; TCRdb stores in-frame clones only, minus some. The sample shows 150,000 or so clones, roughly 90% of them seen only once. The source material was peripheral blood, sampled on day 0 of AZD1222 vaccination. The receptors were gathered from an adult in good health. Both conserved end residues are part of each CDR3. The D gene is left open where the match is weak. Not every row has a clone size; where given, it reads once, few, many or a size class.

d_call	v_call	clone_size	j_call	cdr3_nt	cdr3_aa
.	TRBV7-8	.	TRBJ1-5	TGTGCCAGCAGCTTAGCCCCCGGGACCTCAAATCAGCCCCAGCATTTT	CASSLAPGTSNQPQHF
TRBD1	TRBV28	.	TRBJ1-2	TGTGCCAGCAGAGGGGGCGGCCTCTATGGCTACACCTTC	CASRGGGLYGYTF
.	TRBV27	.	TRBJ2-6	TGTGCCAGCACGTATAGGCCCCCGACACCCTCTGGGGCCAACGTCCTGACTTTC	CASTYRPPTPSGANVLTF
TRBD1	TRBV7-3	once	TRBJ2-6	TGTGCCAGCAGCCCAGGGACAGGGATTGCTGGGGCCAACGTCCTGACTTTC	CASSPGTGIAGANVLTF
.	TRBV2	.	TRBJ1-5	TGTGCCAGCAGTGAGGTGGGACGCAATCAGCCCCAGCATTTT	CASSEVGRNQPQHF
TRBD2	TRBV15	.	TRBJ2-7	TGTGCCACCAGCAGAGCTAGCGGGAGGCCCAGCTCCTACGAGCAGTACTTC	CATSRASGRPSSYEQYF
.	TRBV5-6	.	TRBJ1-6	TGTGCCAGCAGCTTGGAAAGATTGGGACGGTTCTTTAGTTCACCCCTCCACTTT	CASSLERLGRFFSSPLHF
.	TRBV30	.	TRBJ1-2	TGTGCCTGGAGTGGCGGGACGCCTGGTCATGGCTACACCTTC	CAWSGGTPGHGYTF
.	TRBV11-1	.	TRBJ1-1	TGTGCCAGCAGCCAAGACGGCCTGAACACTGAAGCTTTCTTT	CASSQDGLNTEAFF
TRBD1	TRBV27	.	TRBJ2-5	TGTGCCAGCAGTTTGACAGGGCCAGAGACCCAGTACTTC	CASSLTGPETQYF
.	TRBV11-2	.	TRBJ2-7	TGTGCCAGCAGCTACCAGACAGGAAACTCCTACGAGCAGTACTTC	CASSYQTGNSYEQYF
.	TRBV11-3	.	TRBJ2-6	TGTGCCAGCAGCTTAGAGGGAACTGGGGCCAACGTCCTGACTTTC	CASSLEGTGANVLTF
.	TRBV28	.	TRBJ1-1	TGTGCCAGCAGCCTCCACCAATCGACGAACACTGAAGCTTTCTTT	CASSLHQSTNTEAFF
TRBD1	TRBV9	.	TRBJ2-5	TGTGCCAGCAGCGCCGACAGGGTGGAGACCCAGTACTTC	CASSADRVETQYF
.	TRBV6-5	few	TRBJ1-1	TGTGCCAGCAGTTACTCGCTTGGCGGGAGCACTGAAGCTTTCTTT	CASSYSLGGSTEAFF
TRBD2	TRBV6-5	.	TRBJ2-5	TGTGCCAGCAGCTACAGCGGGGGCACCCAAGAGACCCAGTACTTC	CASSYSGGTQETQYF
.	TRBV5-1	.	TRBJ1-2	TGCGCCAGCAGCTTAAATAGGGAGGATGGCTACACCTTC	CASSLNREDGYTF
.	TRBV10-2	once	TRBJ2-7	TGCGCCAGCAGCGATTCAGGGCAGGGCTACGAGCAGTACTTC	CASSDSGQGYEQYF
TRBD2	TRBV19	.	TRBJ2-1	TGTGCCAGTAGTTGGACTAGCGGCTACAATGAGCAGTTCTTC	CASSWTSGYNEQFF
.	TRBV24-1	.	TRBJ2-2	TGTGCCACCAGTGGAGAGGGTAAGAGCACCGGGGAGCTGTTTTTT	CATSGEGKSTGELFF
TRBD2	TRBV5-1	.	TRBJ2-5	TGCGCCAGCAGCCCCAGTCTCCTAGCGGGAGGCCCCTCCTTAGAGACCCAGTACTTC	CASSPSLLAGGPSLETQYF
.	TRBV19	.	TRBJ2-7	TGTGCCAGTAGTCGAGAGCGAAATAGGCCCTACGAGCAGTACTTC	CASSRERNRPYEQYF
TRBD2	TRBV9	.	TRBJ2-7	TGTGCCAGCAGCCCCCGCGGCGGGAGCCGAGGGCAGCAGTACTTC	CASSPRGGSRGQQYF
TRBD2	TRBV18	.	TRBJ2-7	TGTGCCAGCTCACCGAGGCTAGCGGGAGGTTCTGAATCCTACGAGCAGTACTTC	CASSPRLAGGSESYEQYF
.	TRBV10-1	.	TRBJ2-2	TGCGCCAGCAGCCCTCGACAAACCGGGGAGCTGTTTTTT	CASSPRQTGELFF
.	TRBV15	.	TRBJ1-4	TGTGCCACCAGCAGAGAGGACAGCGGTAATGAAAAACTGTTTTTT	CATSREDSGNEKLFF
TRBD1	TRBV7-7	once	TRBJ2-3	TGTGCTAGCAGCCCGGGACAGGGGGGCAGCACAGATACGCAGTATTTT	CASSPGQGGSTDTQYF
.	TRBV28	.	TRBJ2-7	TGTGCCAGCAGTCCCGCAGGGTTCGAGCAGTACTTC	CASSPAGFEQYF
TRBD1	TRBV28	.	TRBJ1-2	TGTGCCAGCAGTCTGCGACCTCCCGGGACAGGGGCCTATGGCTACACCTTC	CASSLRPPGTGAYGYTF
TRBD2	TRBV11-2	.	TRBJ2-5	TGTGCCAGCAGCCGATTGTGGGCGGGGGGACAAGAGACCCAGTACTTC	CASSRLWAGGQETQYF
.	TRBV4-1	.	TRBJ1-6	TGCGCCAGCAGCCAAGAACCGAATTCACCCCTCCACTTT	CASSQEPNSPLHF
TRBD1	TRBV6-4	.	TRBJ1-1	TGTGCCAGCAGCAAAGGGACAGGCGGAGAAGCTTTCTTT	CASSKGTGGEAFF
TRBD1	TRBV3-1/TRBV3-2	.	TRBJ1-3	TGTGCCAGCACTAGACGACAGGGGATCTCTGGAAACACCATATATTTT	CASTRRQGISGNTIYF
.	TRBV28	.	TRBJ1-1	TGTGCCAGCAGTTTATTTAGGGGGATGAACACTGAAGCTTTCTTT	CASSLFRGMNTEAFF
.	TRBV9	.	TRBJ1-2	TGTGCCAGCAGCGTTGACCAGGTCTATGGCTACACCTTC	CASSVDQVYGYTF
TRBD2	TRBV11-3	.	TRBJ2-7	TGTGCCAGCAGCTTAGGGCTAGCGGGAGTCTACGAGCAGTACTTC	CASSLGLAGVYEQYF
TRBD1	TRBV11-3	once	TRBJ2-5	TGTGCCAGCAGCCAGGGACAGCAGGGGACCCAGTACTTC	CASSQGQQGTQYF
.	TRBV27	.	TRBJ2-3	TGTGCCAGCAGTTATAACCCCCAAGATACGCAGTATTTT	CASSYNPQDTQYF
.	TRBV28	.	TRBJ1-2	TGTGCCAGCACCTCCCCGCGTGTCTATGGCTACACCTTC	CASTSPRVYGYTF
.	TRBV7-6	.	TRBJ2-7	TGTGCCAGCAGCAAAGAGGGGACCACAAGCTCCTACGAGCAGTACTTC	CASSKEGTTSSYEQYF
TRBD1	TRBV28	many	TRBJ1-4	TGTGCCAGCAGTCTAGGGACAGGTTTAAATGAAAAACTGTTTTTT	CASSLGTGLNEKLFF
.	TRBV30	.	TRBJ1-1	TGTGCCTGGAACGGGGGACTTATGAACACTGAAGCTTTCTTT	CAWNGGLMNTEAFF
TRBD2	TRBV7-8	.	TRBJ2-2	TGTGCCAGCAGCCTCCTAGCGGGAGGGCTTGGCGGGGAGCTGTTTTTT	CASSLLAGGLGGELFF
TRBD1	TRBV6-2/TRBV6-3	.	TRBJ1-5	TGTGCCAGCAGCGGACAGGGTGTTGATCAGCCCCAGCATTTT	CASSGQGVDQPQHF
TRBD1	TRBV29-1	.	TRBJ1-4	TGCAGCGCTAAGACAGGGTCTAATGAAAAACTGTTTTTT	CSAKTGSNEKLFF
TRBD2	TRBV10-2	.	TRBJ2-7	TGCGCCAGCAGCGGGACTAGCGGGGGTTCCTACGAGCAGTACTTC	CASSGTSGGSYEQYF